This T cell receptor beta chain was documented in a study of cytomegalovirus exposure and HLA in healthy donors (dated by TCRdb to the late 2010s). Broadly, across the study: An earlier analysis of around 600 of the donors reported about 250 Gb of sequence data and 117 million unique TCR beta sequences from about 179 million T cells. An early release covering roughly 600 HLA-typed donors comprised about 320 gigabases of sequencing data and 85 million or so unique TCR sequences. The genetic ancestry cluster associated with self-reported Caucasian donors included 81% of the roughly 380 genotyped donors. The study was designed to test whether signatures of past pathogen exposure could be identified by cataloging public T cell receptors. The study profiled the T cell repertoires of more than 500 subjects by immunosequencing and related them to cytomegalovirus serostatus. Along with the roughly 670-subject first cohort, a separate validation cohort of around 120 different subjects was used. The study combined high-throughput TCR immunosequencing, statistical association of individual TCRs with disease status, and machine learning to predict cytomegalovirus infection status. In a later analysis, previously published TCR beta repertoires from 500 to 750 donors were re-analyzed and high-resolution HLA genotyping was added so that TCR occurrence patterns could be studied. Rather than using new phenotypic data, the later analysis identified candidate immune exposures from TCR beta sequences and from how often those sequences occurred across donors. An earlier analysis of 587 of the donors applied high-throughput TCR beta sequencing to assess whether each TCR beta V gene segment acted as functional or pseudogenic. Alongside the repertoire data, information on donor age, sex, ethnicity and CMV serostatus was compiled. Genome-wide SNP genotypes for about three fifths of the roughly 670 donors were used in a later genetic analysis, which treated that subset as a discovery cohort. Every repertoire in the discovery cohort had been generated on one and the same sequencing platform. Both class I and class II loci were covered by HLA typing, at four-digit resolution. Typing coverage differed by locus: A, B, C, DRB1 and DQB1 were typed in roughly 620-630 donors, DQA1 in around 500, DPA1 in 600 to 610, and DPB1 in just under 480. Because of strong linkage in the cohort, four to six DR-DQ haplotypes were treated as single units for association and clustering. Among about 370 genotyped donors of the cohort, an average of about 240,000 unique TCR beta nucleotide sequences was sequenced per donor, of which roughly 17% were non-productive.

The cohort comprised hundreds of healthy bone marrow donors. At the time of sampling, all cohort members were nominally healthy, though unrecorded immune exposures were likely present. The donor was CMV seronegative and belonged to the group of 320 or so seronegative cohort members. Each donor provided a peripheral blood sample, and peripheral blood mononuclear cells were used for TCR beta sequencing. The Qiagen DNeasy Blood Extraction Kit was used to extract genomic DNA from the blood cell samples. In regard to this clone: What this receptor recognizes is not known. No base-level quality is on record; no much larger clone is a single base apart.

Study-wide findings and limitations: Presence/absence analyses assumed roughly uniform sequencing depth across donors, an assumption that may not hold. According to a later analysis, TCR association rates differed among HLA loci, with DRB1 alleles showing the most associated TCRs and HLA-C alleles showing the fewest. Specific HLA alleles were associated with around 18,000 TCR beta sequences at a false discovery rate of 0.05 in a later analysis. Because HLA typing was missing for some donors at each locus, association tests included only the typed subset. This cohort had only TCR beta chains sequenced, and the lack of alpha or paired-chain data limited which features could be detected. According to a later analysis, most CMV-associated TCR beta chains appeared to be HLA-restricted, and the HLA associations seemed to be driven largely by CMV exposure. A group of highly shared sequence variants was considered likely to be a technical artifact of the sequencing pipeline. In the study, approximately 160 TCR beta chains were listed as associated with cytomegalovirus. A later genetic analysis associated a missense DCLRE1C variant with V-gene and J-gene trimming of TCR beta chains, and an independent cohort replicated the association. Most TCR sequences were observed very rarely across donors, whereas some public TCRs were present in many individuals. According to a later genetic analysis, donors in an Asian-associated ancestry cluster had fewer N-insertions in productive TCRs than the roughly 670-donor mean. It was suggested by the authors that the approach could potentially be generalized to other disease states and immunological phenotypes. Strong co-occurrence of HLA alleles, especially DR and DQ, made assigning TCR associations to individual alleles difficult. A few of the identified cytomegalovirus-associated TCR beta chains were confirmed in vitro to be specific for cytomegalovirus antigens. In an earlier analysis of some 500 of the donors, most TCR beta V segments appeared in productive rearrangements about 87% or about 30% of the time, broadly matching IMGT annotations. Immune exposure information for the cohort was limited to CMV serostatus. A further reported finding was that TCR beta sequences accurately predicted the HLA-A and HLA-B alleles for most subjects in the first cohort. The classifier was reported to diagnose cytomegalovirus status with high specificity and sensitivity in both the original cohort and the validation cohort. Correlated functional status among segregating V segments might be attributable to linkage disequilibrium, but an unknown experimental factor could not be ruled out. According to a later analysis, parvovirus B19, influenza, CMV and Epstein-Barr virus appeared linked to several top co-occurrence clusters. A later analysis found that HLA-associated TCR beta chains were more clonally expanded and had lower generation probabilities than equally common non-associated chains. Because counts were too low, roughly 17 rarely observed V segments, including chromosome 9 orphons, were left out of the earlier analysis of about 620 of the donors.

Libraries were built with the immunoSEQ multiplex PCR assay. For the multiplex PCR, a mixture combining 60 forward primers for TCR Vbeta segments and 13 reverse primers for TCR Jbeta segments was used. The CDR3 region of rearranged TCR beta genes was amplified from genomic DNA with a multiplex PCR assay. The amplified TCR beta libraries were sequenced on the Illumina HiSeq System as 87-base-pair reads. As for how the authors treated the data: A later analysis counted about 80 million unique TCR beta chains across the roughly 700 repertoires, and roughly 9.9 million of these chains were shared by at least two donors. Raw reads were error-corrected and collapsed into unique sequences by a nearest-neighbor algorithm in which closely related sequences were merged to remove PCR and sequencing errors. Alignment of CDR3 sequences to IMGT reference sequences was used to assign V, D and J gene segments. Each retained sequence needed at least a six-nucleotide match to both a V gene segment and a J gene segment. A rearrangement counted as productive if the CDR3 had no stop codons and remained in frame with V and J, and every other rearrangement counted as non-productive. Following IMGT convention, CDR3 was defined as the stretch from the second conserved V-encoded cysteine up to the conserved J-encoded phenylalanine. The earlier analysis of some 540 of the donors excluded any sequence lacking an unambiguous match to a single V gene segment. An earlier analysis of approximately 590 of the donors classified V segments as functional when productive rearrangements were above 56.7% and as segregating when the standard deviation between donors was above 5%. To diagnose cytomegalovirus status from the catalog of TCR beta chain sequences, a statistical classification framework was built. A later analysis assigned V and J genes by comparing TCR nucleotide sequences with IMGT/GENE-DB human TR gene sequences. Using the TCRdist pipeline, a later analysis assigned CDR3 sequences along with most-parsimonious VDJ recombination scenarios. A later analysis defined each TCR beta chain by its CDR3 amino acid sequence plus V-gene family, and excluded reads lacking a unique V-gene family. As a way to deal with suspected cross-contamination and a sequencing artifact, a later analysis dropped hundreds of nucleotide sequences that were highly shared and had low generation probability. A later analysis calculated a clonal expansion index for each public chain from normalized within-repertoire ranks of inferred template counts. Generation probabilities in a later analysis came from a VDJ recombination model fitted to out-of-frame rearrangements, and those results were checked against IGoR. A later analysis scored TCR-TCR, TCR-HLA and TCR-CMV co-occurrence with hypergeometric tests, applying a repertoire-size bias correction to TCR pairs. In a later analysis, false discovery rates were estimated by permuting HLA or CMV assignments 20 times. In a later analysis, co-occurring TCRs were grouped using DBSCAN, and TCRdist sequence similarity was added for clustering within HLA-allele-positive subsets. Repertoires with fewer than 30,000 or more than 120,000 public chains were left out of co-occurrence clustering, as were five repertoires with anomalous nucleotide sharing. Entries here come from immuneACCESS through TCRdb and include only in-frame sequences with V and J called. Some clones fail to appear in such tables; in the studies checked, an unresolved V gene covers under half of the shortfall, and the cause of the remainder is unknown. For V, J and clone size, that table is used; D and trimming come from the DNA. This sample has around 74,000 clones in its table, and around 80% of those were observed once. The top ten clonotypes cover over 2% of the sample.

Sequencing was carried out using PBMCs. The TCR originated in a man aged 25-40 years in good health and CMV-seronegative.

Here is the DNA: TGCGCCAGCAGCCAACAGGATAGCTCCTACAATGAGCAGTTCTTC. This gives the protein CASSQQDSSYNEQFF. The receptor chain draws on TRBV4-3 and TRBJ2-1, with no confident D gene call. The CDR3 holds 15 amino acids from the cysteine to the phenylalanine. Of all the DNA, just the CDR3 is kept, 45 bases in frame from base 1. For CDR1 and CDR2, the germline V gene lists LGHNA and YSLEER. V is pared back by 2 bases and J by 0 bases, with 8 bases lying between the germline termini.